This record looks at one TCR beta chain sequence and its context. The CDR3 runs 14 residues. Trimming at V came to 4 bases and at J to 5 bases, leaving 2 bases not matched to a gene. CDR1 SGHDT and CDR2 YYEEEE come from the germline V gene. The sample is drawn from a study of blood T cell repertoires in COVID-19. Sequencing was performed with immunoSEQ multiplex PCR; in TCRdb, only in-frame clones are kept and a portion is missing. This table has under 200,000 clones, over 80% appearing once. The material sequenced was peripheral blood. The sequence was obtained from a woman of 80 years or more with active or convalescent COVID-19. The chain uses TRBV5-6 and TRBJ2-1, with 11 bases fitting TRBD1. The CDR3 sequence is CASSRTGGNNEQFF. The CDR3 DNA reads TGTGCCAGCAGCCGGACAGGGGGCAACAATGAGCAGTTCTTC.